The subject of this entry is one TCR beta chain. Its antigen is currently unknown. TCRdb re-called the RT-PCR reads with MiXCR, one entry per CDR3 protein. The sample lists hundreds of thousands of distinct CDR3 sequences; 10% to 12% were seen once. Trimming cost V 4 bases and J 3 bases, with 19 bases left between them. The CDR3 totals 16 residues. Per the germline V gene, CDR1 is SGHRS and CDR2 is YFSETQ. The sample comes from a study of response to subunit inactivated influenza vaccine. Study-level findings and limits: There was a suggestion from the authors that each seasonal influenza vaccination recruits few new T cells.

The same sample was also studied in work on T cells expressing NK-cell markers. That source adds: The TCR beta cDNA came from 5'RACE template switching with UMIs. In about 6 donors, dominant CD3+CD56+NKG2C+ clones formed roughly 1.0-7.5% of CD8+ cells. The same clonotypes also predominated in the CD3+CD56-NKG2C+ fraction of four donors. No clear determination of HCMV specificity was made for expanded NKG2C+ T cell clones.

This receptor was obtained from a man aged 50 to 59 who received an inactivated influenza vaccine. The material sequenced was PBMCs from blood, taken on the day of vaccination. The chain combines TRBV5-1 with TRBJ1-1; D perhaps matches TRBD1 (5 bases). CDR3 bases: TGCGCCAGCAGCATCCGGGGTAAACCGGGGGACACTGAAGCTTTCTTT. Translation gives CASSIRGKPGDTEAFF. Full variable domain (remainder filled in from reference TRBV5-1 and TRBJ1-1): KAGVTQTPRYLIKTRGQQVTLSCSPISGHRSVSWYQQTPGQGLQFLFEYFSETQRNKGNFPGRFSGRQFSNSRSEMNVSTLELGDSALYLCASSIRGKPGDTEAFFGQGTRLTVV.